Listed below are T cell receptor beta chains from one sample, sequenced in a study of T cells in Graves' hyperthyroidism and ophthalmopathy. MiXCR, run by TCRdb on the multiplex PCR reads, gives a single entry per CDR3 protein. Of under 400,000 distinct CDR3 sequences in the sample, 15% to 19% were seen once. The sequencing sample was made of blood. These receptors originate from a woman aged 18-35 years with Graves' hyperthyroidism that later progressed to Graves' ophthalmopathy. Each CDR3 is given with its conserved first and last residue. The order of the fields is J gene, D gene, clone size, V gene, CDR3 protein, CDR3 DNA. The D gene is left open where the match is weak. Clone size is given for some rows only: seen once, a few or many times, or a class if the clone is expanded.

TRBJ2-7,NA,many,TRBV7-8,CASSSRAWAYEQYF,TGTGCCAGCAGCTCCCGGGCGTGGGCCTACGAGCAGTACTTC
TRBJ2-1,TRBD1,many,TRBV7-9,CASSPRTGGSYNEQFF,TGTGCCAGCAGCCCACGGACAGGGGGCTCCTACAATGAGCAGTTCTTC
TRBJ1-5,TRBD1,many,TRBV6-6,CASSYGQGGNQPQHF,TGTGCCAGCAGTTACGGACAGGGGGGCAATCAGCCCCAGCATTTT
TRBJ2-5,TRBD2,NA,TRBV3-1,CASTQGLAGGKRETQYF,TGTGCCAGCACCCAAGGACTAGCGGGAGGAAAAAGGGAGACCCAGTACTTC
TRBJ1-1,NA,few,TRBV6-1,CASRLGPNTEAFF,TGTGCCAGCAGACTGGGGCCGAACACTGAAGCTTTCTTT
TRBJ2-2,TRBD2,NA,TRBV5-1,CASSLRAGGGDTGELFF,TGCGCCAGCAGCTTGAGAGCGGGAGGAGGGGACACCGGGGAGCTGTTTTTT
TRBJ2-3,NA,few,TRBV4-3,CASSQDLSGTGNTQYF,TGCGCCAGCAGCCAAGATCTATCCGGGACCGGGAATACGCAGTATTTT
TRBJ2-2,NA,many,TRBV6-2/TRBV6-3,CASSYFGTSNTGELFF,TGTGCCAGCAGTTACTTCGGGACTTCGAACACCGGGGAGCTGTTTTTT
TRBJ2-3,NA,few,TRBV7-9,CASSLPREARDTQYF,TGTGCCAGCAGCCTTCCCCGAGAGGCTCGGGATACGCAGTATTTT
TRBJ2-7,NA,NA,TRBV28,CASSLLGVGSYEQYF,TGTGCCAGCAGTTTATTAGGGGTGGGTTCCTACGAGCAGTACTTC
TRBJ2-1,NA,NA,TRBV5-6,CASSLTPRNEQFF,TGTGCCAGCAGCTTGACTCCTCGGAATGAGCAGTTCTTC
TRBJ2-7,TRBD2,many,TRBV20-1,CSATPGTSGRGWRYEQYF,TGCAGTGCTACCCCCGGGACTAGCGGGAGAGGGTGGAGGTACGAGCAGTACTTC
TRBJ1-4,NA,NA,TRBV11-2,CASSLGGGKKLFF,TGTGCCAGCAGCTTAGGGGGAGGGAAAAAACTGTTTTTT
TRBJ1-1,NA,NA,TRBV4-3,CASSWKGGNTEAFF,TGCGCCAGCAGCTGGAAGGGGGGGAACACTGAAGCTTTCTTT
TRBJ1-4,NA,NA,TRBV27,CASSLGQRHKKLFF,TGTGCCAGCAGTTTAGGACAGCGCCATAAAAAACTGTTTTTT
TRBJ2-3,NA,many,TRBV20-1,CSAEDSGTTDTQYF,TGCAGTGCTGAGGATAGCGGAACAACAGATACGCAGTATTTT
TRBJ2-7,NA,many,TRBV20-1,CSASAGSEQYF,TGCAGTGCTAGCGCAGGGTCCGAGCAGTACTTC
TRBJ2-1,NA,NA,TRBV4-1,CASSSGGVASFWYNEQFF,TGCGCCAGCAGCTCGGGCGGGGTAGCGTCCTTTTGGTACAATGAGCAGTTCTTC
TRBJ1-2,TRBD1,NA,TRBV20-1,CSATGQGAYGYTF,TGCAGTGCCACGGGACAGGGGGCCTATGGCTACACCTTC
TRBJ2-7,TRBD2,many,TRBV3-1,CASSHPEGLAGPYEQYF,TGTGCCAGCAGCCATCCTGAGGGGCTAGCGGGACCCTACGAGCAGTACTTC
TRBJ2-7,NA,many,TRBV27,CASSLSPAQGWLYEQYF,TGTGCCAGCAGTTTATCGCCCGCCCAGGGGTGGCTCTACGAGCAGTACTTC
TRBJ1-5,NA,NA,TRBV15,CATRGTEGTASNQPQHF,TGTGCCACCAGGGGAACCGAAGGGACCGCTAGCAATCAGCCCCAGCATTTT
TRBJ2-1,NA,NA,TRBV4-3,CASSQDGMAGGDNEQFF,TGCGCCAGCAGCCAAGACGGGATGGCAGGGGGGGACAATGAGCAGTTCTTC
TRBJ2-5,NA,few,TRBV29-1,CSVLGGAGETQYF,TGCAGCGTTTTGGGGGGCGCGGGAGAGACCCAGTACTTC
TRBJ2-1,TRBD2,many,TRBV6-1,CASRGLAYSSYNEQFF,TGTGCCAGCAGGGGACTAGCTTACAGCTCCTACAATGAGCAGTTCTTC
TRBJ1-1,NA,NA,TRBV3-1,CASSQVVGLEAFF,TGTGCCAGCAGCCAAGTGGTGGGGCTCGAAGCTTTCTTT
TRBJ2-7,NA,many,TRBV3-1,CASSQGVFPYEQYF,TGTGCCAGCAGCCAAGGGGTTTTCCCCTACGAGCAGTACTTC
TRBJ2-3,NA,many,TRBV28,CASRGPDTQYF,TGTGCCAGCAGGGGCCCAGATACGCAGTATTTT
TRBJ2-1,TRBD2,many,TRBV6-1,CASSTAGYNEQFF,TGTGCCAGCAGTACAGCGGGATACAATGAGCAGTTCTTC
TRBJ2-5,TRBD1,NA,TRBV30,CACDVDRAQETQYF,TGTGCCTGCGACGTGGACAGGGCACAAGAGACCCAGTACTTC
TRBJ2-2,TRBD2,many,TRBV5-1,CASSLPSGRSNTGELFF,TGCGCCAGCAGCTTACCTAGCGGGAGGTCGAACACCGGGGAGCTGTTTTTT
TRBJ1-1,NA,many,TRBV5-1,CASSKQQGLNTEAFF,TGCGCCAGCAGCAAACAACAGGGATTGAACACTGAAGCTTTCTTT
TRBJ1-2,NA,many,TRBV20-1,CRLPWGDYGYTF,TGCCGACTTCCCTGGGGAGACTATGGCTACACCTTC